Listed here is a single T cell receptor beta chain. These data come from a study of blood T cell repertoires in COVID-19. Across the whole study: Collection of acute and convalescent COVID-19 samples took place in the United States, Italy and Spain. T cells, B-cell-depleted T cells, or PBMCs supplied cDNA or gDNA.

Per the original data handling: Researchers report that nucleated cell counts were estimated from reference gene primer amplification. Assay used: immunoSEQ multiplex PCR; TCRdb lists only in-frame clones, some missing. V and J calls and clone size are as listed in that table; D and trimming were resolved from the DNA. The sample includes under 200,000 clones, 70% to 90% seen only once; the top ten take approximately 9.4%. Trimming left V 2 bases short and J 5 bases short, with 9 bases between. Germline V CDR1 and CDR2: MNHEY, SVGEGT. The CDR3 contains 13 residues. Material for sequencing was peripheral blood. The sequence was obtained from an elderly woman with acute or convalescent COVID-19. The chain links TRBV6-2 or TRBV6-3 to TRBJ1-2; no clear D. The CDR3 loop is CASSYEGSYGYTF. The CDR3 DNA reads as TGTGCCAGCAGTTACGAGGGTTCTTATGGCTACACCTTC.